These 29 T cell receptor beta chains were all obtained from the same sample, sequenced in a study of immune cell composition in non-small cell lung cancer listed by TCRdb under 2017. Normal lung samples were non-adjacent lung tissue taken as far from the tumour as possible, at least 3 cm away, from the same patient. The library was prepared using the immunoSEQ multiplex PCR assay. Entries here come from immuneACCESS through TCRdb and include only in-frame sequences with V and J called. Some clones fail to appear in such tables; in the studies checked, an unresolved V gene covers under half of the shortfall, and the cause of the remainder is unknown. Present in this sample are over 7,000 clones, 70% to 85% of which were seen just once. The top ten hold 9.5% to 15% of the sample. Sequencing was performed on non-adjacent lung tissue. All receptors come from a human donor with non-small cell lung cancer.

The chain employs TRBV5-1 and TRBJ2-7, with D possibly TRBD2 on 6 matching bases. V lost 0 bases, J lost 1 base, and 11 bases lay in between. This CDR3 has 15 amino acids. CDR1 and CDR2 (germline): SGHRS, YFSETQ. The CDR3 here is CASSLGRDLSYEQYF. The CDR3 bases are TGCGCCAGCAGCTTGGGGCGGGATCTGTCCTACGAGCAGTACTTC.

The V gene is TRBV30, the J gene TRBJ1-5, with 9 positions matching TRBD1. The length of the CDR3 is 15 residues. Germline CDR1 reads GTSNPN; CDR2 reads SVGIG (reference sequence). V shed 1 base, J shed 1 base, and the junction held 2 bases outside the gene matches. CDR3 DNA sequence: TGTGCCTGGAGTGGGACAGGGGACAGCAATCAGCCCCAGCATTTT. Its translation: CAWSGTGDSNQPQHF.

This clone was seen only a few times. V gene TRBV4-1 combines with J gene TRBJ2-4, with D perhaps TRBD2 (5 bases). The germline V and J ends were trimmed by 0 bases and 8 bases, with 14 bases remaining between them. CDR1 MGHRA and CDR2 YSYEKL come from the germline V gene. The CDR3 spans 15 residues. Here the CDR3 DNA reads TGCGCCAGCAGCCAAGATCCCCCCCAGGAGGACATTCAGTACTTC. Its translation is CASSQDPPQEDIQYF.

V and J are TRBV2 and TRBJ2-2; 11 bases map to TRBD2. In germline, CDR1 is SNHLY, CDR2 FYNNEI. V gave up 6 bases and J gave up 5 bases; unmatched junction bases: 8. There are 16 residues in the CDR3. The CDR3 nucleotides are TGTGCCAGCAGGGAAACTAGCGGGAGAGGGACCGGGGAGCTGTTTTTT. Translating it yields CASRETSGRGTGELFF. The full variable domain, in which reference TRBV2 and TRBJ2-2 provide the parts outside the CDR3, is EPEVTQTPSHQVTQMGQEVILRCVPISNHLYFYWYRQILGQKVEFLVSFYNNEISEKSEIFDDQFSVERPDGSNFTLKIRSTKLEDSAMYFCASRETSGRGTGELFFGEGSRLTVL.

The genes are TRBV9 and TRBJ2-2; D may match TRBD1 or TRBD2 (5 bases each). The CDR3 consists of 16 residues. V was clipped by 0 bases and J by 3 bases, with 12 bases between them. Germline CDR1 SGDLS, CDR2 YYNGEE. As DNA, the CDR3 is TGTGCCAGCAGCGTAGTTGGGGACGTCGACACCGGGGAGCTGTTTTTT. Protein product: CASSVVGDVDTGELFF.

In this sample, this clone is medium-sized. This chain uses TRBV2 with TRBJ1-6; maybe TRBD1 (5 bases). From germline, CDR1 is SNHLY and CDR2 FYNNEI. V was cut by 5 bases and J by 11 bases, with 13 bases left in between. The CDR3 is 13 amino acids. CDR3 amino acids: CASSQNLQAPLHF. Written as DNA, the CDR3 is TGTGCCAGCAGTCAAAACCTACAGGCACCCCTCCACTTT.

The J gene is TRBJ1-2, the V gene TRBV2; D is ambiguous. There are 10 residues in the CDR3. Germline assignment: CDR1 SNHLY and CDR2 FYNNEI. V lost 6 bases and J lost 5, with 4 bases in between. The CDR3 is CASRLYGYTF. The CDR3 DNA reads TGTGCCAGCAGACTGTATGGCTACACCTTC. Together with reference TRBV2 and TRBJ1-2, the CDR3 gives the full variable domain: EPEVTQTPSHQVTQMGQEVILRCVPISNHLYFYWYRQILGQKVEFLVSFYNNEISEKSEIFDDQFSVERPDGSNFTLKIRSTKLEDSAMYFCASRLYGYTFGSGTRLTVV.

This clone turned up a few times. The V and J genes are TRBV4-3 and TRBJ2-6; tentative D call: TRBD1 (6 bases). The length of the CDR3 is 16 residues. CDR1 and CDR2 (germline): LGHNA, YSLEER. V gave up 0 bases and J gave up 4 bases, with 10 bases separating them. CDR3 region: CASSQEGARGANVLTF. In DNA form, the CDR3 reads TGCGCCAGCAGCCAAGAGGGGGCAAGAGGGGCCAACGTCCTGACTTTC.

The genes are TRBV7-9 and TRBJ2-4; possibly TRBD2 for D (6 bases). Germline CDR1 SEHNR, CDR2 FQNEAQ (reference sequence). Trimming pared 1 base from V and 7 bases from J, leaving 11 bases between. This CDR3 spans 14 amino acids. The CDR3 coding sequence is TGTGCCAGCAGCTTAGGCGGGGTCGGGAACATTCAGTACTTC. Its protein product is CASSLGGVGNIQYF.

In its sample, this clone was seen once. The genes are TRBV7-2 and TRBJ2-7, with D possibly matching TRBD1 (5 bases). This CDR3 region has 15 residues. The V gene's germline CDR1 is SGHTA and CDR2 FQGNSA. Between the trimmed V and J ends, which lost 0 bases and 1 base, there was a span of 10 bases. The CDR3 is CASSLAGQGSYEQYF. CDR3 DNA sequence: TGTGCCAGCAGCTTAGCGGGGCAGGGTTCCTACGAGCAGTACTTC.

This clone was counted a single time. This chain links TRBV10-2 with TRBJ2-1; 7 bases align to TRBD2. CDR1 and CDR2 from the germline V gene are WSHSY and SAAADI. CDR3 length equals 14 residues. V lost 6 bases to trimming and J lost 4 bases; unmatched junction nucleotides: 6. CDR3 sequence (DNA): TGCGCCAGCAGGCCTAGCGGACCTTACAATGAGCAGTTCTTC. It codes for CASRPSGPYNEQFF.

This rearrangement joins TRBV18 to TRBJ1-5; TRBD1 aligns across 7 bases. CDR3 length: 16 residues. The V gene end was trimmed by 6 bases and the J gene end by 4 bases; junction bases not matched to a gene: 12. Per the germline V gene, CDR1 is KGHSH and CDR2 is LQKENI. CDR3 coding DNA: TGTGCCAGCTCCCGCGGGGAGGGGGCTCGGAATCAGCCCCAGCATTTT. Translation gives CASSRGEGARNQPQHF.

This chain joins TRBV9 and TRBJ2-1, with D possibly being TRBD2 (5 bases). CDR1 and CDR2 from the germline V gene are SGDLS and YYNGEE. The CDR3 has 16 amino acids. The V gene lost 0 bases and the J gene lost 5 bases, with 15 bases spanning the gap. The CDR3 DNA reads TGTGCCAGCAGCGTAGGTTCCACTAGGATGAACAATGAGCAGTTCTTC. Translating it yields CASSVGSTRMNNEQFF.

J is TRBJ2-4 and V is TRBV4-2; no reliable D call. CDR1 is LGHNA and CDR2 is YNFKEQ in the germline V gene. Deletions cut 4 bases from V and 9 bases from J, with 7 bases between. CDR3 size: 11 residues. This CDR3 reads CASSPGGIQYF. Here the CDR3 DNA reads TGTGCCAGCAGCCCCGGCGGCATTCAGTACTTC.

The J gene is TRBJ2-6, the V gene TRBV19; D remains unclear. The V end lost 7 bases, the J end lost 4 bases, and 11 bases lay between the germline ends. CDR3 length: 14 amino acids. Germline values: CDR1 LNHDA, CDR2 SQIVND (reference sequence). In DNA, the CDR3 is TGTGCCAGTAACGCGAAGAGGGGGGCCAACGTCCTGACTTTC. Translation gives CASNAKRGANVLTF.

The rearrangement uses TRBV19 and TRBJ1-6; possibly TRBD1 for D (5 bases). V was shortened by 8 bases and J by 9 bases, with 17 bases between the two germline ends. From germline, CDR1 is LNHDA and CDR2 SQIVND (reference sequence). The CDR3 consists of 14 residues. CDR3 residues: CASRESGSSSPLHF. The CDR3 nucleotides read TGTGCCAGTCGTGAGTCAGGGAGTAGTTCACCCCTCCACTTT. Combining the CDR3 with reference TRBV19 and TRBJ1-6 gives the whole variable domain DGGITQSPKYLFRKEGQNVTLSCEQNLNHDAMYWYRQDPGQGLRLIYYSQIVNDFQKGDIAEGYSVSREKKESFPLTVTSAQKNPTAFYLCASRESGSSSPLHFGNGTRLTVT.

The rearrangement uses TRBV5-1 and TRBJ2-6, with D perhaps TRBD2 (5 bases). The CDR3 extends over 17 amino acids. Trimming cost V 3 bases and J 4 bases, with 17 bases left between them. Per the germline V gene, CDR1 is SGHRS and CDR2 is YFSETQ. CDR3: CASSSLDGPGGANVLTF. The CDR3 DNA reads as TGCGCCAGCAGCTCCCTGGACGGGCCGGGGGGGGCCAACGTCCTGACTTTC.

The chain combines TRBV27 with TRBJ2-1; 14 positions match TRBD2. V dropped 5 bases and J dropped 8; count of bases not matched to a gene: 2. Per germline, CDR1 MNHEY and CDR2 SMNVEV (reference sequence). The CDR3 is 14 residues long. CDR3 nucleotide sequence: TGTGCCAGCAGTGTGACTAGCGGGAGGGATGAGCAGTTCTTC. This sequence encodes CASSVTSGRDEQFF.

This clone is large within its sample. The chain employs TRBV4-1 and TRBJ2-5; the D is unclear. V lost 0 bases and J 10 bases, leaving 6 bases between the germline ends. Germline V lookup: CDR1 MGHRA, CDR2 YSYEKL. The CDR3 loop spans 11 amino acids. The CDR3 nucleotides are TGCGCCAGCAGCCAAGATGAGGACCAGTACTTC. As protein: CASSQDEDQYF.

By sample fraction, this clone is medium-sized. The chain carries TRBV6-5 and TRBJ2-7; D is ambiguous. This CDR3 has 13 amino acids. Trimming took 7 bases from V and 0 from J, leaving 10 bases between them. Germline V lookup: CDR1 MNHEY, CDR2 SVGAGI. The CDR3 region has the DNA TGTGCCAGCAAGGCCTCAAGCTCCTACGAGCAGTACTTC. This translates into CASKASSSYEQYF.

Written as DNA, the CDR3 is TGTGCCAGCAGCAGGACTAGCGGGATTACCTACGAGCAGTACTTC. This sequence encodes CASSRTSGITYEQYF. J is TRBJ2-7 and V is TRBV28, with 12 bases identical to TRBD2. The germline V gene encodes CDR1 MDHEN and CDR2 SYDVKM. The junction had 5 bases not matched to a gene; V was cut back by 6 bases and J by 2 bases. CDR3 size: 15 residues. Full variable domain (outside the CDR3, taken from reference TRBV28 and TRBJ2-7): DVKVTQSSRYLVKRTGEKVFLECVQDMDHENMFWYRQDPGLGLRLIYFSYDVKMKEKGDIPEGYSVSREKKERFSLILESASTNQTSMYLCASSRTSGITYEQYFGPGTRLTVT.

This chain connects TRBV7-2 to TRBJ2-7, with D perhaps TRBD2 (5 bases). Germline CDR1 is SGHTA and CDR2 is FQGNSA. This CDR3 contains 13 residues. The V gene lost 4 bases and the J gene lost 4 bases, with 11 bases spanning the gap. CDR3 region: CASSSGLTYEQYF. CDR3 sequence (DNA): TGTGCCAGCAGCTCCGGACTGACTTACGAGCAGTACTTC.

The chain is built from TRBV4-1 and TRBJ1-4, with no clear D. Germline V gene data show CDR1 as MGHRA and CDR2 as YSYEKL. The length of the CDR3 is 15 residues. V was cut by 1 base and J by 4 bases, with 10 bases left in between. CDR3 in DNA: TGCGCCAGCAGCCAAGGACATCCCCATAATGAAAAACTGTTTTTT. It yields the protein CASSQGHPHNEKLFF.

This chain joins TRBV29-1 and TRBJ1-1; D gene unclear. The V and J ends lost 7 bases and 4 bases respectively, with 16 bases between them. Per germline, CDR1 SQVTM and CDR2 ANQGSEA. The CDR3 runs to 13 residues. Here the CDR3 reads CSAPSGTGTEAFF. The CDR3 region has the DNA TGCAGCGCCCCTTCTGGCACGGGCACTGAAGCTTTCTTT.

The chain employs TRBV5-4 and TRBJ2-3; D is unclear. The germline V gene encodes CDR1 SGHNT and CDR2 YYREEE (reference sequence). The CDR3 is 13 amino acids. V was pared by 0 bases and J by 6 bases, with 8 bases between. DNA for the CDR3: TGTGCCAGCAGCTTGGCCTATGGGGATACGCAGTATTTT. Translating gives CASSLAYGDTQYF.

The V call is TRBV29-1, the J call TRBJ1-3; no definite D call. The CDR3 is 13 residues long. Trimming left V 4 bases short and J 0 bases short, with 7 bases between. From germline, CDR1 is SQVTM and CDR2 ANQGSEA. The DNA for the CDR3 is TGCAGCGTTGTTCTCCTCTCTGGAAACACCATATATTTT. Encoded protein: CSVVLLSGNTIYF.

V usage is TRBV5-1 and J usage is TRBJ2-1; TRBD1 is a possible D gene (5 bases). V gave up 4 bases and J gave up 9 bases, with 17 bases separating them. This CDR3 comprises 14 residues. Germline CDR1 is SGHRS and CDR2 is YFSETQ. CDR3 sequence (DNA): TGCGCCAGCAGCCCGGGTGGGGATGGGGCTGAGCAGTTCTTC. Translated, it gives CASSPGGDGAEQFF.

The chain uses TRBV5-6 and TRBJ1-2, with TRBD1 as a possible D gene (5 bases). V lost 4 bases and J lost 4, with 20 bases in between. This CDR3 is 16 amino acids long. Germline V gene lookup returns CDR1 SGHDT and CDR2 YYEEEE. In nucleotides, the CDR3 is TGTGCCAGCAGCCCCTTCGACAGAACTTCTTTCTATGGCTACACCTTC. It yields the protein CASSPFDRTSFYGYTF.

The chain joins TRBV27 to TRBJ2-3, with D perhaps matching TRBD1 or TRBD2 (5 bases each). The V gene's germline CDR1 is MNHEY and CDR2 SMNVEV (reference sequence). Trimming left V 3 bases short and J 7 bases short, with 14 bases between. The CDR3 runs 14 residues. The CDR3 loop is CASSFGVGTNTQYF. CDR3 DNA sequence: TGTGCCAGCAGTTTCGGTGTCGGGACGAATACGCAGTATTTT.